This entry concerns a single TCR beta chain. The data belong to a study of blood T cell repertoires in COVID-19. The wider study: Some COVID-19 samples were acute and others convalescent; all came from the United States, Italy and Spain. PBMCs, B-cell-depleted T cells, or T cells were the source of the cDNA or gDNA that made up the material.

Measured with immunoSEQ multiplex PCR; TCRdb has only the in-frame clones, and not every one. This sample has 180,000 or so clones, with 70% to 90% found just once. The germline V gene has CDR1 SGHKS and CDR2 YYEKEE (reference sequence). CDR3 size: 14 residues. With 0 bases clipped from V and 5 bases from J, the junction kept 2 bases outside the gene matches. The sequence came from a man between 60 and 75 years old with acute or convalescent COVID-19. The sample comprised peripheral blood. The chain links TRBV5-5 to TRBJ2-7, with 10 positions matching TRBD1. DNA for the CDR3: TGTGCCAGCAGCTTGGCCGGGACAGGGGACGAGCAGTACTTC. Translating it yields CASSLAGTGDEQYF.